Listed here are 29 T cell receptor beta chains from one sample, sequenced in a study of radiation and T cells in renal cell carcinoma. Time point: blood 2 weeks post-SBRT. Treatment here: 15 Gy SBRT to primary tumor, nephrectomy 4 weeks later. The protocol was immunoSEQ multiplex PCR, while the TCRdb copy is restricted to in-frame clones and leaves out a portion. The sample consists of roughly 130,000 clones, approximately 90% of them appearing once. The sample consisted of blood, taken from a patient whose treatment included radiotherapy and nephrectomy. These TCRs come from a woman between 65 and 79 years old with renal cell carcinoma.

J is TRBJ2-3 and V is TRBV29-1; 12 bases line up with TRBD2. V trimming: 1 base; J trimming: 8 bases; junction bases outside the gene matches: 10. The CDR3 consists of 16 residues. The germline V gene encodes CDR1 SQVTM and CDR2 ANQGSEA. CDR3 in DNA: TGCAGCGTTGAAGCCGGCCTAGCGGGGGGGCCAGGTACGCAGTATTTT. This encodes CSVEAGLAGGPGTQYF.

This chain joins TRBV6-6 and TRBJ2-5; the match to TRBD1 covers 9 bases. Germline V gene sequence: CDR1 MNHNY, CDR2 SVGAGI (reference sequence). This CDR3 region has 16 residues. The V segment lost 2 bases and the J segment 2 bases; nucleotides outside the gene matches: 6. CDR3 amino acids: CASSYQRDRAQETQYF. CDR3 DNA: TGTGCCAGCAGTTACCAGCGGGACAGGGCACAAGAGACCCAGTACTTC.

This chain links TRBV6-6 with TRBJ2-7; D may match TRBD1 or TRBD2 (5 bases each). The CDR3 is 13 residues long. Trimming removed 6 bases at V and 7 bases at J, with 16 bases between. Germline V gene data show CDR1 as MNHNY and CDR2 as SVGAGI (reference sequence). This CDR3 reads CASSRDQHEEQYF. CDR3 DNA: TGTGCCAGCAGCAGGGACCAGCACGAAGAGCAGTACTTC.

This clone is a singleton in its sample. The chain uses TRBV6-1 and TRBJ2-3, with TRBD1 as a possible D gene (5 bases). CDR1 and CDR2 from the germline V gene are MNHNS and SASEGT. This CDR3 spans 14 amino acids. Deletions cut 6 bases from V and 5 bases from J, with 15 bases between. The CDR3 DNA reads as TGTGCCAGCAGGGAACTCCCTCAGGGAGATACGCAGTATTTT. This codes for CASRELPQGDTQYF.

CDR3 loop: CASTRTSGGGEQFF. The CDR3 DNA reads as TGTGCCAGCACCCGTACTAGCGGGGGAGGTGAGCAGTTCTTC. The chain is built from TRBV6-4 and TRBJ2-1; 11 bases map to TRBD2. V lost 7 bases and J lost 9; bases outside the gene matches: 8. The CDR3 spans 14 residues. Germline-derived CDR1 and CDR2 are MRHNA and SNTAGT.

The CDR3 sequence is CASSGERVAKNIQYF. CDR3 DNA: TGTGCCAGCTCGGGGGAGCGGGTCGCCAAAAACATTCAGTACTTC. The chain recombines TRBV18 with TRBJ2-4; D might be TRBD2 (6 bases). With 6 bases removed from V and 1 base from J, the gap between germline ends came to 13 bases. There are 15 residues in the CDR3. Germline values: CDR1 KGHSH, CDR2 LQKENI.

This chain links TRBV7-2 with TRBJ2-7, with a possible D match to TRBD2 (5 bases). Trimming removed 3 bases at V and 4 bases at J, with 25 bases between. Germline CDR1 SGHTA, CDR2 FQGNSA. This CDR3 contains 18 residues. The chain's CDR3 is CASSFRSKLRARVYEQYF. In nucleotides, the CDR3 is TGTGCCAGCAGCTTTCGTAGCAAACTTCGAGCGAGGGTATACGAGCAGTACTTC.

In its sample, this clone was seen a few times. The chain carries TRBV5-4 and TRBJ1-1; possible D gene TRBD1, 5 bases. This CDR3 has 14 residues. Between the trimmed V and J ends, which lost 2 bases and 7 bases, there was a span of 15 bases. CDR1 and CDR2 from the germline V gene are SGHNT and YYREEE (reference sequence). In nucleotides, the CDR3 is TGTGCCAGCAGCTTACCCGGGACTGTAGGTGAAGCTTTCTTT. It codes for CASSLPGTVGEAFF.

The gene calls are TRBV19 and TRBJ2-5; D is undetermined. Per the germline V gene, CDR1 is LNHDA and CDR2 is SQIVND (reference sequence). CDR3 size: 13 residues. V was pared by 3 bases and J by 4 bases, with 9 bases between. The CDR3 coding sequence is TGTGCCAGTAGTATTTTACACGGAGAGACCCAGTACTTC. This gives the protein CASSILHGETQYF. Looking up the rest from reference TRBV19 and TRBJ2-5 gives the full variable domain: DGGITQSPKYLFRKEGQNVTLSCEQNLNHDAMYWYRQDPGQGLRLIYYSQIVNDFQKGDIAEGYSVSREKKESFPLTVTSAQKNPTAFYLCASSILHGETQYFGPGTRLLVL.

CDR3 protein: CASSIPGQAPYEQYF. CDR3 DNA: TGTGCCAGTAGTATCCCCGGACAGGCTCCCTACGAGCAGTACTTC. The V and J genes are TRBV19 and TRBJ2-7; TRBD1 matches at 7 bases. Germline V CDR1 and CDR2: LNHDA, SQIVND (reference sequence). This CDR3 has 15 residues. Trimming took 3 bases from V and 2 from J; bases not matched to a gene: 7.

The chain links TRBV5-6 to TRBJ1-2; D gene ambiguous. The CDR3 has 14 residues. V was trimmed by 4 bases and J by 2 bases, leaving 12 bases between them. Germline CDR1 and CDR2: SGHDT and YYEEEE. The CDR3 DNA reads as TGTGCCAGCAGCCCGCGGACGGGGAACTATGGCTACACCTTC. Encoded protein: CASSPRTGNYGYTF.

J is TRBJ2-7 and V is TRBV4-3, with D hard to call. The germline gives CDR1 LGHNA, CDR2 YSLEER. The CDR3 loop spans 13 amino acids. V lost 0 bases and J 4 bases, leaving 7 bases between the germline ends. The CDR3 region is CASSQDLRYEQYF. The CDR3 DNA reads as TGCGCCAGCAGCCAAGATCTCAGGTACGAGCAGTACTTC.

The chain recombines TRBV5-1 with TRBJ1-1, with D perhaps TRBD1 (5 bases). The germline gives CDR1 SGHRS, CDR2 YFSETQ. CDR3 length equals 15 residues. The V end was cut by 0 bases, the J end by 2 bases, with 11 bases between. Here the CDR3 reads CASSLEGTRNTEAFF. The DNA of the CDR3 is TGCGCCAGCAGCTTGGAGGGGACTCGAAACACTGAAGCTTTCTTT.

This sequence joins TRBV7-9 and TRBJ1-1; D is possibly TRBD1 (5 bases). The V and J ends lost 4 bases and 2 bases respectively, with 14 bases between them. CDR3 size: 15 residues. Germline V lookup: CDR1 SEHNR, CDR2 FQNEAQ (reference sequence). The CDR3 DNA sequence: TGTGCCAGCAGCTCTAGGGGCCTCCCTAACACTGAAGCTTTCTTT. It specifies CASSSRGLPNTEAFF.

The chain recombines TRBV7-8 with TRBJ1-6, with TRBD1 identical over 8 bases. Germline lookup yields CDR1 SGHVS and CDR2 FQNEAQ. The J segment lost 10 bases and the V segment lost 5 bases, leaving 7 bases of the junction unmatched. The CDR3 covers 14 residues. The CDR3 loop is CASSDRTGNSPLHF. The CDR3, as DNA: TGTGCCAGCAGCGACCGGACAGGGAACTCACCCCTCCACTTT.

The chain couples TRBV11-2 to TRBJ2-7, with a weak D call TRBD1 (6 bases). V dropped 4 bases and J dropped 6 bases, with 19 bases sitting between them. Germline V gives CDR1 SGHAT, CDR2 FQNNGV. The CDR3 spans 15 residues. The CDR3 DNA follows: TGTGCCAGCAGCTGGGACCGGGACACCGGCCTCGAGCAGTACTTC. Protein sequence: CASSWDRDTGLEQYF.

This sequence joins TRBV6-5 and TRBJ2-5; TRBD1 agrees at 8 bases. V shed 4 bases and J 5 bases; nucleotides not matched to a gene: 3. CDR1 is MNHEY and CDR2 is SVGAGI in the germline V gene. The CDR3 runs 13 residues. The CDR3 DNA reads as TGTGCCAGCAGTTCAGGGGGCGCGGAGACCCAGTACTTC. It codes for CASSSGGAETQYF.

This clone showed up just once. J is TRBJ2-7 and V is TRBV7-3; 8 nucleotides align to TRBD1. With 5 bases clipped from V and 6 bases from J, the junction kept 6 bases outside the gene matches. Germline loops: CDR1 SGHTA, CDR2 FQGTGA. The CDR3 has 13 amino acids. The CDR3 protein is CASSPGQGGEQYF. The CDR3 region has the DNA TGTGCCAGCAGCCCAGGACAGGGAGGCGAGCAGTACTTC. Drawing the rest from reference TRBV7-3 and TRBJ2-7, the complete variable domain is GAGVSQTPSNKVTEKGKYVELRCDPISGHTALYWYRQSLGQGPEFLIYFQGTGAADDSGLPNDRFFAVRPEGSVSTLKIQRTERGDSAVYLCASSPGQGGEQYFGPGTRLTVT.

The rearrangement links TRBV9 to TRBJ1-1, with a possible D match to TRBD1 (6 bases). V was shortened by 4 bases and J by 1 base, with 11 bases between the two germline ends. This CDR3 is 14 amino acids long. Germline V CDR1 and CDR2: SGDLS, YYNGEE. CDR3 sequence: CASSPRTANTEAFF. In nucleotides, the CDR3 is TGTGCCAGCAGCCCCCGGACAGCGAACACTGAAGCTTTCTTT.

The chain employs TRBV4-1 and TRBJ1-6; unclear D gene. Germline lookup yields CDR1 MGHRA and CDR2 YSYEKL. The CDR3 sequence is 15 residues long. Trimming pared 1 base from V and 7 bases from J, leaving 11 bases between. Here the CDR3 reads CASSQGRATNSPLHF. The CDR3 nucleotides are TGCGCCAGCAGCCAAGGGAGGGCCACCAATTCACCCCTCCACTTT.

In this sample, this clone turned up a few times. V and J are TRBV5-1 and TRBJ2-1, with a tentative D call TRBD1 (7 bases). This CDR3 comprises 14 residues. The germline gives CDR1 SGHRS, CDR2 YFSETQ. The germline V and J ends were trimmed by 4 bases and 6 bases, with 14 bases remaining between them. CDR3 amino acids: CASSGTVGGNEQFF. DNA for the CDR3: TGCGCCAGCAGCGGGACAGTGGGAGGCAATGAGCAGTTCTTC.

The J gene is TRBJ1-1, the V gene TRBV6-6; D uncertain. Between the trimmed V and J ends, which lost 0 bases and 0 bases, there was a span of 8 bases. In germline, CDR1 is MNHNY, CDR2 SVGAGI (reference sequence). The CDR3 is made up of 15 amino acids. As DNA, the CDR3 is TGTGCCAGCAGTTACTCGACCTCGTTGAACACTGAAGCTTTCTTT. Protein sequence: CASSYSTSLNTEAFF.

The rearrangement uses TRBV18 and TRBJ1-1, with no clear D. Trimming took 0 bases from V and 8 from J, leaving 7 bases between them. Germline lookup yields CDR1 KGHSH and CDR2 LQKENI. The CDR3 consists of 12 residues. This CDR3 reads CASSPPWGEAFF. The CDR3 nucleotides are TGTGCCAGCTCACCACCGTGGGGAGAAGCTTTCTTT.

The genes are TRBV5-4 and TRBJ1-2; the match to TRBD1 covers 10 bases. V shed 1 base, J shed 3 bases, and the junction held 6 bases outside the gene matches. Per germline, CDR1 SGHNT and CDR2 YYREEE (reference sequence). The CDR3 sequence is 16 residues long. CDR3 protein: CASSLTGTGAHYGYTF. DNA of the CDR3: TGTGCCAGCAGCTTGACCGGGACAGGGGCCCACTATGGCTACACCTTC.

This clone occurred once. CDR3 DNA sequence: TGCAGCGTTTATGGCACCTACACTGAAGCTTTCTTT. Protein product: CSVYGTYTEAFF. This sequence joins TRBV29-1 and TRBJ1-1; D remains ambiguous. V lost 5 bases and J 3 bases, leaving 10 bases between the germline ends. The CDR3 loop spans 12 amino acids. Germline V lookup: CDR1 SQVTM, CDR2 ANQGSEA.

V usage is TRBV18 and J usage is TRBJ1-1; D is undetermined. Trimming stripped 5 bases from V and 1 base from J, with 11 bases between. The CDR3 consists of 14 residues. In germline, CDR1 is KGHSH, CDR2 LQKENI. CDR3 amino acids: CASSSANGNTEAFF. In DNA form, the CDR3 reads TGTGCCAGCTCATCGGCCAATGGGAACACTGAAGCTTTCTTT.

This rearrangement joins TRBV28 to TRBJ2-5; TRBD1 is a possible D gene (6 bases). V gave up 6 bases and J gave up 0 bases, with 11 bases separating them. CDR3 size: 14 residues. CDR1 MDHEN and CDR2 SYDVKM come from the germline V gene. CDR3 nucleotide sequence: TGTGCCAGCAGCGGAACAGGGCACCAAGAGACCCAGTACTTC. Encoded protein: CASSGTGHQETQYF.

This clone was picked up a small number of times. The chain recombines TRBV9 with TRBJ1-5, with TRBD1 identical over 9 bases. The germline gives CDR1 SGDLS, CDR2 YYNGEE. V dropped 2 bases and J dropped 5; count of bases not matched to a gene: 5. The CDR3 contains 15 residues. The CDR3 reads CASSVDGDRDQPQHF. CDR3 coding DNA: TGTGCCAGCAGCGTTGACGGGGACAGGGATCAGCCCCAGCATTTT. Drawing the rest from reference TRBV9 and TRBJ1-5, the complete variable domain is DSGVTQTPKHLITATGQRVTLRCSPRSGDLSVYWYQQSLDQGLQFLIQYYNGEERAKGNILERFSAQQFPDLHSELNLSSLELGDSALYFCASSVDGDRDQPQHFGDGTRLSIL.

The V call is TRBV7-3, the J call TRBJ2-3, with TRBD1 identical over 9 bases. Germline lookup yields CDR1 SGHTA and CDR2 FQGTGA. This CDR3 comprises 15 residues. V gave up 4 bases and J gave up 1 base; unmatched junction bases: 3. The CDR3 DNA is TGTGCCAGCAGCTCACAGGGGGCTGGCACAGATACGCAGTATTTT. Translating it yields CASSSQGAGTDTQYF.